The rows below give T cell receptor beta chains drawn from one sample of a study of OX40 agonist ivuxolimab in advanced cancers. This table comes from immunoSEQ multiplex PCR, and its TCRdb copy is limited to in-frame clones, with some not included. Of about 70,000 clones detected, around 83% appear once; the ten largest clones hold approximately 6.3%. The material was CD4+ or CD8+ T cells sorted from blood, obtained in a trial of the OX40 agonist ivuxolimab. These receptors were taken from an adult with an advanced solid tumor such as melanoma, head and neck, liver or kidney cancer. Each CDR3 is given with its conserved first and last residue. Each record gives: CDR3 protein, CDR3 DNA, clone size, D gene, J gene, V gene. A D gene is named only where the DNA matches it firmly. Rows may omit the clone size; those that give it use once, few, many or a size class.

CDR3aa: CASSLEIAGPYEQYF; CDR3nt: TGTGCCAGCAGCTTGGAAATAGCGGGACCCTACGAGCAGTACTTC; abundance: NA; d_gene: TRBD2; j_gene: TRBJ2-7; v_gene: TRBV4-2
CDR3aa: CASSVGWGAGNEQFF; CDR3nt: TGTGCCAGCAGCGTAGGCTGGGGGGCGGGGAATGAGCAGTTCTTC; abundance: NA; d_gene: NA; j_gene: TRBJ2-1; v_gene: TRBV9
CDR3aa: CASSFSGGVNEQFF; CDR3nt: TGTGCCAGCAGCTTCAGCGGGGGAGTTAATGAGCAGTTCTTC; abundance: NA; d_gene: TRBD2; j_gene: TRBJ2-1; v_gene: TRBV7-9
CDR3aa: CASSWAGGTEAFF; CDR3nt: TGTGCCAGCAGCTGGGCGGGGGGCACTGAAGCTTTCTTT; abundance: NA; d_gene: NA; j_gene: TRBJ1-1; v_gene: TRBV5-6
CDR3aa: CASSLAILGRVYGYTF; CDR3nt: TGTGCCAGCAGCTTAGCAATCCTGGGCAGGGTCTATGGCTACACCTTC; abundance: NA; d_gene: NA; j_gene: TRBJ1-2; v_gene: TRBV7-2
CDR3aa: CASSEAGTSGGANEQFF; CDR3nt: TGTGCCAGCAGTGAAGCCGGGACTAGCGGGGGGGCGAATGAGCAGTTCTTC; abundance: NA; d_gene: TRBD2; j_gene: TRBJ2-1; v_gene: TRBV2
CDR3aa: CASSYQGRTEAFF; CDR3nt: TGTGCCAGCAGTTACCAGGGTAGAACTGAAGCTTTCTTT; abundance: NA; d_gene: NA; j_gene: TRBJ1-1; v_gene: TRBV6-5
CDR3aa: CASSLDSAGELFF; CDR3nt: TGTGCCAGCAGCTTAGACTCGGCCGGGGAGCTGTTTTTT; abundance: NA; d_gene: NA; j_gene: TRBJ2-2; v_gene: TRBV7-9
CDR3aa: CASSSVADTQYF; CDR3nt: TGTGCCAGCAGCTCCGTCGCAGATACGCAGTATTTT; abundance: NA; d_gene: NA; j_gene: TRBJ2-3; v_gene: TRBV7-8
CDR3aa: CASSPPGFTGELFF; CDR3nt: TGTGCCAGCAGTCCCCCAGGCTTCACCGGGGAGCTGTTTTTT; abundance: NA; d_gene: NA; j_gene: TRBJ2-2; v_gene: TRBV6-5
CDR3aa: CASSEPPGTGPYGYTF; CDR3nt: TGCGCCAGCAGTGAGCCCCCCGGGACAGGACCCTATGGCTACACCTTC; abundance: NA; d_gene: TRBD1; j_gene: TRBJ1-2; v_gene: TRBV10-1
CDR3aa: CASSLELVGAEGYTF; CDR3nt: TGTGCCAGCAGCTTGGAACTTGTGGGGGCCGAGGGCTACACCTTC; abundance: NA; d_gene: NA; j_gene: TRBJ1-2; v_gene: TRBV5-5
CDR3aa: CASSLSGTGAGEQYF; CDR3nt: TGTGCCAGCTCACTCTCCGGGACAGGGGCTGGCGAGCAGTACTTC; abundance: few; d_gene: TRBD1; j_gene: TRBJ2-7; v_gene: TRBV18
CDR3aa: CASSWKETQYF; CDR3nt: TGTGCCAGCAGCTGGAAAGAGACCCAGTACTTC; abundance: NA; d_gene: NA; j_gene: TRBJ2-5; v_gene: TRBV5-6
CDR3aa: CASLGYNEQFF; CDR3nt: TGTGCCAGCTTGGGTTACAATGAGCAGTTCTTC; abundance: NA; d_gene: NA; j_gene: TRBJ2-1; v_gene: TRBV2
CDR3aa: CASSLDSGMPQHF; CDR3nt: TGCGCCAGCAGCTTGGATTCCGGGATGCCCCAGCATTTT; abundance: NA; d_gene: NA; j_gene: TRBJ1-5; v_gene: TRBV5-1
CDR3aa: CASRTLLAGVNTGELFF; CDR3nt: TGTGCCAGCAGGACATTACTAGCGGGAGTTAACACCGGGGAGCTGTTTTTT; abundance: NA; d_gene: TRBD2; j_gene: TRBJ2-2; v_gene: TRBV27
CDR3aa: CASSLSSGRSYNEQFF; CDR3nt: TGTGCCAGCAGCTTGTCTAGCGGACGCTCCTACAATGAGCAGTTCTTC; abundance: NA; d_gene: TRBD2; j_gene: TRBJ2-1; v_gene: TRBV5-6
CDR3aa: CAYGTGGGQPQHF; CDR3nt: TGTGCCTACGGGACAGGGGGCGGTCAGCCCCAGCATTTT; abundance: NA; d_gene: TRBD1; j_gene: TRBJ1-5; v_gene: TRBV30
CDR3aa: CASSITGGAAHIAKNIQYF; CDR3nt: TGTGCCAGTAGTATTACAGGGGGCGCGGCTCACATAGCCAAAAACATTCAGTACTTC; abundance: NA; d_gene: TRBD1; j_gene: TRBJ2-4; v_gene: TRBV19
CDR3aa: CASSQDGSAKNIQYF; CDR3nt: TGTGCCAGCAGCCAGGACGGGTCGGCCAAAAACATTCAGTACTTC; abundance: NA; d_gene: NA; j_gene: TRBJ2-4; v_gene: TRBV28
CDR3aa: CASKATPSSYNEQFF; CDR3nt: TGTGCCAGCAAAGCGACTCCGAGCTCCTACAATGAGCAGTTCTTC; abundance: NA; d_gene: NA; j_gene: TRBJ2-1; v_gene: TRBV6-4
CDR3aa: CASSLAVENPLGEQFF; CDR3nt: TGTGCCAGCAGCTTGGCGGTAGAAAACCCGTTGGGTGAGCAGTTCTTC; abundance: NA; d_gene: NA; j_gene: TRBJ2-1; v_gene: TRBV5-5
CDR3aa: CAWSANRVNYGYTF; CDR3nt: TGTGCCTGGAGCGCTAACAGGGTCAACTATGGCTACACCTTC; abundance: once; d_gene: NA; j_gene: TRBJ1-2; v_gene: TRBV30
CDR3aa: CASSPRGFNTGELFF; CDR3nt: TGTGCCAGCAGCCCCCGGGGTTTTAACACCGGGGAGCTGTTTTTT; abundance: NA; d_gene: NA; j_gene: TRBJ2-2; v_gene: TRBV11-2
CDR3aa: CASSLGAGRNQPQHF; CDR3nt: TGTGCCAGCAGTTTAGGGGCGGGGCGCAATCAGCCCCAGCATTTT; abundance: NA; d_gene: NA; j_gene: TRBJ1-5; v_gene: TRBV28
CDR3aa: CASSQGPPTSGTTQFF; CDR3nt: TGCGCCAGCAGCCAGGGTCCCCCCACTAGCGGGACGACCCAGTTCTTC; abundance: NA; d_gene: TRBD2; j_gene: TRBJ2-1; v_gene: TRBV4-3
CDR3aa: CASSQPQGGEQYF; CDR3nt: TGTGCCAGCAGCCAGCCGCAGGGTGGCGAGCAGTACTTC; abundance: once; d_gene: NA; j_gene: TRBJ2-7; v_gene: TRBV5-6
CDR3aa: CASSPSYSNQPQHF; CDR3nt: TGTGCCAGCAGCCCCTCCTATAGCAATCAGCCCCAGCATTTT; abundance: NA; d_gene: NA; j_gene: TRBJ1-5; v_gene: TRBV5-6
CDR3aa: CASSLDSASVASYTF; CDR3nt: TGTGCCAGCAGCTTAGATTCGGCCAGCGTTGCGAGCTACACCTTC; abundance: once; d_gene: NA; j_gene: TRBJ1-2; v_gene: TRBV7-8